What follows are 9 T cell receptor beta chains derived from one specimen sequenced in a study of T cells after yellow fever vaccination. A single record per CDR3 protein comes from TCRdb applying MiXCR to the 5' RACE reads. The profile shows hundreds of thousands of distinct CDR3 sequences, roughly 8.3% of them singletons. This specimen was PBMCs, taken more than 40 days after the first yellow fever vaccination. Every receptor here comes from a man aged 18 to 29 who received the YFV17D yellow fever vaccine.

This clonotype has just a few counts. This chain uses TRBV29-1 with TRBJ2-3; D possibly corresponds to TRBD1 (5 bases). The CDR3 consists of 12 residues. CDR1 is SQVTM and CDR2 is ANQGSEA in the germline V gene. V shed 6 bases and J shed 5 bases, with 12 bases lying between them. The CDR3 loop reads CSVVQDQDTQYF. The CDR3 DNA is TGCAGCGTGGTACAGGATCAAGATACGCAGTATTTT.

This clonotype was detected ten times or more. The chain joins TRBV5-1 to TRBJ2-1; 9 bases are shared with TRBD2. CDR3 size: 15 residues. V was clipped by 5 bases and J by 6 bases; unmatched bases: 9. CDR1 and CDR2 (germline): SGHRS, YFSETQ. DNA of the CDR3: TGCGCCAGCAGTCTGGGCGGGGGGGCCATCAATGAGCAGTTCTTC. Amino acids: CASSLGGGAINEQFF.

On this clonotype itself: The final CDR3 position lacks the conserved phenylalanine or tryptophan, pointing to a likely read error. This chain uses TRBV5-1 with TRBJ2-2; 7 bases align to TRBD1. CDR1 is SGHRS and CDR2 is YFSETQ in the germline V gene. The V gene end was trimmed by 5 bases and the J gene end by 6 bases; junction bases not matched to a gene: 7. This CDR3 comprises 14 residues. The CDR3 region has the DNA TGCGCCAGCAGTAGACAGGGTAACGCCGGGGAGCTGTTTCTT. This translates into CASSRQGNAGELFL.

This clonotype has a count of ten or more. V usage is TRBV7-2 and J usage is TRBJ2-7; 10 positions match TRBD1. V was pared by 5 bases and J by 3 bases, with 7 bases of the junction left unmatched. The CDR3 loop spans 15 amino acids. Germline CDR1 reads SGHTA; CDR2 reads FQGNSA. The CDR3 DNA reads TGTGCCAGCAGCAGAAATGGACAGGGGGACTACGAGCAGTACTTC. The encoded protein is CASSRNGQGDYEQYF.

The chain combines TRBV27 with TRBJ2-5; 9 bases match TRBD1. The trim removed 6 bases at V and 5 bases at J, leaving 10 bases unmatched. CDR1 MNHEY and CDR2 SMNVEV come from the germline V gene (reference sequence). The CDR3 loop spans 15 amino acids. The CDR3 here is CASRPTGGGWETQYF. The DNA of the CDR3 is TGTGCCAGCAGACCTACAGGGGGCGGTTGGGAGACCCAGTACTTC.

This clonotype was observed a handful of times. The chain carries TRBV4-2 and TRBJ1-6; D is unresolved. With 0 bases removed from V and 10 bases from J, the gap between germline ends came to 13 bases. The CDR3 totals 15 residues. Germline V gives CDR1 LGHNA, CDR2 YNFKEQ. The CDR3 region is CASSQEHGRGSPLHF. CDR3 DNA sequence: TGTGCCAGCAGCCAAGAACACGGTCGGGGATCACCCCTCCACTTT.

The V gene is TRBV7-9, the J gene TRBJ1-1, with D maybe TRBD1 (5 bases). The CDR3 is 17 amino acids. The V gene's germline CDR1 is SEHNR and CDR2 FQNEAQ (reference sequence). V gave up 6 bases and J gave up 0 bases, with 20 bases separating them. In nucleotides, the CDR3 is TGTGCCAGCAGTTATGGGCCGGGACGGCGCATGAACACTGAAGCTTTCTTT. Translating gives CASSYGPGRRMNTEAFF.

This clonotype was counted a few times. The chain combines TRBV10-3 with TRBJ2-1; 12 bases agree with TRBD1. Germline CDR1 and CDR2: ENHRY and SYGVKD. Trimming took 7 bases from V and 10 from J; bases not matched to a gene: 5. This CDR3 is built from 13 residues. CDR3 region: CAIMGQGAKEQFF. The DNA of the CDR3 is TGTGCCATCATGGGACAGGGGGCCAAAGAGCAGTTCTTC.

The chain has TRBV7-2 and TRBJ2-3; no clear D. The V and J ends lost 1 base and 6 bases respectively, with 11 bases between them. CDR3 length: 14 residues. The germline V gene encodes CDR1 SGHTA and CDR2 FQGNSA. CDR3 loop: CASSLGASADTQYF. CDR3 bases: TGTGCCAGCAGCTTAGGTGCGAGCGCGGATACGCAGTATTTT.